This T cell receptor (beta chain) was identified in a study of T cell repertoires in cytomegalovirus infection. Study summary: Through public TCR beta signatures, both CMV infection and matching HLA type were indicated. Study conclusions and caveats: The cumulative frequency of public TCR beta families identified carriers of CMV plus the relevant HLA. HLA-C-restricted CMV-specific TCR beta clonotypes prevailed in the ex vivo response.

Regarding this clonotype: Antigen unknown.

Using its own MiXCR run on the reads, TCRdb lists one record per CDR3 protein. The sample lists about 210,000 distinct CDR3 sequences, 5% to 8.5% seen once, with less than 7.5% in the top ten. The sample was PBMCs. This TCR came from a human donor in good health (CMV status not recorded). Some clones in this sample may be carry-over from other donors' samples.

In DNA form, the CDR3 reads TGTGCCAGCAGTCGCTCAGGGGGGGGTGTCCGGTATGAAGCTTTCTTT. Translating gives CASSRSGGGVRYEAFF. The chain carries TRBV6-2 or TRBV6-3 and TRBJ1-1, with 7 bases identical to TRBD1. Germline values: CDR1 MNHEY, CDR2 SVGEGT. The V segment lost 5 bases and the J segment 7 bases; nucleotides outside the gene matches: 16. The CDR3 has 16 residues.